The rows below give T cell receptor beta chains drawn from one sample of a study of blood T cell repertoires in COVID-19. Using immunoSEQ multiplex PCR, the repertoire was profiled, and TCRdb retains in-frame clones only, with some absent. The sample lists over 90,000 clones; about 89% were seen once. Sequencing input: peripheral blood. The origin of the receptors is a woman aged 55-70 years with acute or convalescent COVID-19. The CDR3 runs from the conserved cysteine through the conserved F or W. A D gene is named only where the DNA matches it firmly. Size is stated for part of the rows, as once, few or many counts, or as a class when the clone is expanded.

d_gene	abundance	v_gene	j_gene	CDR3aa	CDR3nt
-	-	TRBV6-6	TRBJ1-5	CASSYLGQGNQPQHF	TGTGCCAGCAGTTACCTGGGCCAGGGCAATCAGCCCCAGCATTTT
-	-	TRBV5-1	TRBJ2-7	CASSSSGMGGEQYF	TGCGCCAGCAGCTCCAGCGGAATGGGCGGCGAGCAGTACTTC
TRBD1	-	TRBV19	TRBJ1-2	CASSRQGFGYTF	TGTGCCAGTAGCCGACAGGGTTTCGGCTACACCTTC
-	-	TRBV5-1	TRBJ1-6	CASSLQDSYNSPLHF	TGCGCCAGCAGCTTACAGGACAGCTATAATTCACCCCTCCACTTT
TRBD2	-	TRBV10-3	TRBJ2-1	CAISEGTSVIAEQFF	TGTGCCATCAGTGAAGGGACTAGCGTGATAGCTGAGCAGTTCTTC
-	-	TRBV4-2	TRBJ1-2	CASSQETGMSYTF	TGTGCCAGCAGCCAAGAAACAGGGATGAGCTACACCTTC
TRBD2	-	TRBV27	TRBJ2-1	CASTLLWGGTSYNEQFF	TGTGCCAGCACCCTATTATGGGGGGGGACCTCCTACAATGAGCAGTTCTTC
-	-	TRBV27	TRBJ1-4	CASSAGATNEKLFF	TGTGCCAGCAGTGCGGGAGCAACTAATGAAAAACTGTTTTTT
TRBD1	once	TRBV13	TRBJ2-1	CASSSERQGIYNEQFF	TGTGCCAGCAGCTCTGAGAGACAGGGGATTTACAATGAGCAGTTCTTC
TRBD1	-	TRBV15	TRBJ1-5	CATAGGQSNQPQHF	TGTGCCACCGCCGGGGGACAGAGCAATCAGCCCCAGCATTTT
TRBD2	-	TRBV3-1/TRBV3-2	TRBJ2-1	CASSQEVAGGPGEQFF	TGTGCCAGCAGCCAAGAGGTAGCGGGAGGGCCAGGTGAGCAGTTCTTC
-	-	TRBV30	TRBJ1-5	CAWRSGPGSDQPQHF	TGTGCCTGGCGATCCGGGCCAGGGTCGGATCAGCCCCAGCATTTT
-	-	TRBV4-2	TRBJ1-1	CASSVGFRDNLNTEAFF	TGTGCCAGCAGCGTTGGATTCCGGGACAATCTGAACACTGAAGCTTTCTTT
TRBD2	-	TRBV3-1/TRBV3-2	TRBJ2-1	CASSRTSGEQFF	TGTGCCAGCAGTAGGACTAGCGGAGAGCAGTTCTTC
-	once	TRBV9	TRBJ1-2	CASSLNGYGNYGYTF	TGTGCCAGCAGCCTCAACGGGTATGGTAACTATGGCTACACCTTC
TRBD1	-	TRBV5-1	TRBJ1-1	CASSLRTGLMGTEAFF	TGCGCCAGCAGCTTAAGGACAGGGCTTATGGGCACTGAAGCTTTCTTT
-	-	TRBV28	TRBJ1-5	CASSFGQLNQPQHF	TGTGCCAGCAGTTTTGGACAGCTAAATCAGCCCCAGCATTTT
-	-	TRBV3-1/TRBV3-2	TRBJ2-2	CASSQGLSRVAQAGWVTGELFF	TGTGCCAGCAGCCAAGGGTTGAGCAGGGTCGCGCAGGCAGGTTGGGTTACCGGGGAGCTGTTTTTT
-	-	TRBV25-1	TRBJ1-2	CASSGPGGFYGYTF	TGTGCCAGCAGTGGTCCGGGGGGGTTTTATGGCTACACCTTC
TRBD2	-	TRBV5-1	TRBJ2-1	CASSYFSGNENNEQFF	TGCGCCAGCAGTTATTTTAGCGGGAATGAAAACAATGAGCAGTTCTTC
-	-	TRBV30	TRBJ1-1	CAWSGRHRSTFF	TGTGCCTGGAGTGGGCGACATCGGTCAACTTTCTTT
TRBD1	-	TRBV19	TRBJ1-5	CASGTGGNQPQHF	TGTGCCAGTGGGACAGGGGGCAATCAGCCCCAGCATTTT
TRBD1	-	TRBV5-1	TRBJ1-4	CASSLLGTENEKLFF	TGCGCCAGCAGCTTGTTGGGGACAGAGAATGAAAAACTGTTTTTT
TRBD2	-	TRBV6-5	TRBJ2-3	CASSYLMTSAKDTQYF	TGTGCCAGCAGTTACCTGATGACTAGCGCTAAAGATACGCAGTATTTT
-	-	TRBV6-5	TRBJ1-1	CASREGSTEAFF	TGTGCCAGCAGAGAGGGAAGCACTGAAGCTTTCTTT
-	-	TRBV10-3	TRBJ2-3	CAIGAEPTDTQYF	TGTGCCATCGGAGCGGAGCCCACAGATACGCAGTATTTT
-	-	TRBV6-5	TRBJ2-5	CASSDGPETQYF	TGTGCCAGCAGCGATGGGCCAGAGACCCAGTACTTC